These 4 T cell receptor beta chains share one sample of origin, sequenced in a study of post-analysis software for immune sequencing data. Study results and caveats: There were roughly 5 TRBV segments more frequent in patients than controls, and TRBV5-6, TRBV5-1 and TRBV20-1 were among them.

Their specific antigens are unknown. Included in the TCR beta cDNA libraries were unique molecular identifiers. MiXCR, run by TCRdb on the PCR reads, gives a single entry per CDR3 protein. The data show roughly 200,000 distinct CDR3 sequences, 29% seen once. Material: blood. The receptors here all came from a girl under 18 with multiple sclerosis.

The rearrangement uses TRBV29-1 and TRBJ1-1, with a possible D match to TRBD1 (5 bases). The germline V gene encodes CDR1 SQVTM and CDR2 ANQGSEA. The CDR3 has 12 amino acids. V lost 1 base and J lost 5, with 8 bases in between. For the CDR3, the DNA is TGCAGCGTTGAAGGGGGGTGGACTGAAGCTTTCTTT. Translation: CSVEGGWTEAFF.

Comment on this clonotype: A much larger clone lies a single base off, so this may be a read error. V usage is TRBV29-1 and J usage is TRBJ2-7, with 9 nucleotides matching TRBD1. The V gene end was trimmed by 4 bases and the J gene end by 7 bases; junction bases not matched to a gene: 11. Looked up from germline, CDR1 is SQVTM and CDR2 is ANQGSEA. The CDR3 extends over 14 amino acids. For the CDR3, the DNA is TGCAGCGTTGGATTCGGGACAGGGAGGAATGAGCAGTACTTC. Encoded protein: CSVGFGTGRNEQYF.

The chain has TRBV20-1 and TRBJ2-2, with D possibly TRBD2 on 5 matching bases. Germline assignment: CDR1 DFQATT and CDR2 SNEGSKA (reference sequence). The CDR3 consists of 15 residues. With 0 bases removed from V and 0 bases from J, the gap between germline ends came to 8 bases. The CDR3 DNA follows: TGCAGTGCTAGAGAGAGGGCTGCGAACACCGGGGAGCTGTTTTTT. Its translation: CSARERAANTGELFF.

The CDR3 region has the DNA TGCAGTGCTAGAGGTGGGGACAGGGGAAGTCAGCCCCAGCATTTT. This translates into CSARGGDRGSQPQHF. The chain is built from TRBV20-1 and TRBJ1-5; 10 bases are a match to TRBD1. J gave up 6 bases and V 1 base, and 6 bases lay outside the gene matches. CDR3 length equals 15 residues. Germline values: CDR1 DFQATT, CDR2 SNEGSKA (reference sequence).